This TCR beta chain is from a study of T-cell memory formation after mild COVID-19. Whole-study context: TCR clusters were mostly confined to one donor each.

As regards this clonotype: Its target is unknown.

V was pared by 4 bases and J by 8 bases, with 6 bases of the junction left unmatched. The CDR3 loop spans 13 amino acids. Germline values: CDR1 MDHEN, CDR2 SYDVKM. TCR alpha and TCR beta cDNA libraries with sample barcodes and UMIs came from 5'RACE using constant-segment primers. TCRdb used MiXCR to reprocess the 5' RACE reads, holding one entry per CDR3 protein. The data contain roughly 62,000 distinct CDR3 sequences, roughly 9.9% of them singletons. Study-wide results and limits: The appearance of some responding clones in pre-infection memory suggested that cross-reactive memory joined.

What was sequenced was PBMCs or a T cell subset sorted from them (not recorded which). This TCR was sampled from a man aged 18 to 29 who had mild COVID-19 (a few samples of this study predate the infection). Cell type and time point are not known. J is TRBJ1-2 and V is TRBV28, with 8 bases identical to TRBD1. The CDR3 DNA reads TGTGCCAGCAGTTCGCCACAGGGGGACGGCTACACCTTC. Translated: CASSSPQGDGYTF.